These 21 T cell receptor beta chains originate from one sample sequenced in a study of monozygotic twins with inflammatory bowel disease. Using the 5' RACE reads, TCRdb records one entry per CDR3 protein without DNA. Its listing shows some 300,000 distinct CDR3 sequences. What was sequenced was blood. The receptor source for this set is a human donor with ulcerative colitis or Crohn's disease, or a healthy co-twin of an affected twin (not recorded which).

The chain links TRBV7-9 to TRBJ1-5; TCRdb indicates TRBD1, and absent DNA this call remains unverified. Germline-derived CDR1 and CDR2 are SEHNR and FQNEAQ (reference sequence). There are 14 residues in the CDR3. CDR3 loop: CASSATGGGQPQHF.

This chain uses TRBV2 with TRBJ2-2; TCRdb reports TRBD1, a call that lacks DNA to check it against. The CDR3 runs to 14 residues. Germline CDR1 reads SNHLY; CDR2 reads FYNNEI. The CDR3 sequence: CASSADRNTGELFF. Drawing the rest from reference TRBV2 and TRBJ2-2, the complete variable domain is EPEVTQTPSHQVTQMGQEVILRCVPISNHLYFYWYRQILGQKVEFLVSFYNNEISEKSEIFDDQFSVERPDGSNFTLKIRSTKLEDSAMYFCASSADRNTGELFFGEGSRLTVL.

The CDR3 loop reads CASSLASRDYGYTF. The chain recombines TRBV12-3 or TRBV12-4 with TRBJ1-2; no DNA is available, so the TRBD1 call from TCRdb remains unchecked. The CDR3 length is 14 residues.

CDR3 sequence: CASSRREGRYEQYF. The chain combines TRBV5-1 with TRBJ2-7; TCRdb outputs TRBD2, but without DNA this stays unchecked. Germline V CDR1 and CDR2: SGHRS, YFSETQ. The CDR3 runs to 14 residues.

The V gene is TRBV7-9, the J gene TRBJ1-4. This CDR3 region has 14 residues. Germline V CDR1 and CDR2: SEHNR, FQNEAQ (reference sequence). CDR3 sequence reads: CASSLGPSNEKLFF. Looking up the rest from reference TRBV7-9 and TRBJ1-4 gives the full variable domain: DTGVSQNPRHKITKRGQNVTFRCDPISEHNRLYWYRQTLGQGPEFLTYFQNEAQLEKSRLLSDRFSAERPKGSFSTLEIQRTEQGDSAMYLCASSLGPSNEKLFFGSGTQLSVL.

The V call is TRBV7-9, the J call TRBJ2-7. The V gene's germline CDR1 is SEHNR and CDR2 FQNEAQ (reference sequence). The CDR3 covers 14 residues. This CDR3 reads CASSLSNLAYEQYF.

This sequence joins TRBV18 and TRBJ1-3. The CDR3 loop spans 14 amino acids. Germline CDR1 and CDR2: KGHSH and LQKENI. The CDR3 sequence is CASSPAGTGNTIYF.

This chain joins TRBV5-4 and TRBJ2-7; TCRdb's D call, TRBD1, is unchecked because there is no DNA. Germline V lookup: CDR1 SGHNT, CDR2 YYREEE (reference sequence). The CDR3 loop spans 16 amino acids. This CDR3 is CASSLDPGQGIYEQYF.

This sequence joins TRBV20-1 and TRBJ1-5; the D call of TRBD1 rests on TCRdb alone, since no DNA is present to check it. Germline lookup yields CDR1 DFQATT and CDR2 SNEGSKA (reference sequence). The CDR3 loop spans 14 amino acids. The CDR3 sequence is CSASFGRGNQPQHF.

The CDR3 sequence: CASRETYEQYF. J is TRBJ2-7 and V is TRBV28. CDR1 MDHEN and CDR2 SYDVKM come from the germline V gene. The CDR3 sequence is 11 residues long.

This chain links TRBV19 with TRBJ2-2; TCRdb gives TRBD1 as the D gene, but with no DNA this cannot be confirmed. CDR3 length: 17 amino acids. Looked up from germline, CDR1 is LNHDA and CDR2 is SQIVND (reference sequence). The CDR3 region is CASSTGAWGLVPGELFF.

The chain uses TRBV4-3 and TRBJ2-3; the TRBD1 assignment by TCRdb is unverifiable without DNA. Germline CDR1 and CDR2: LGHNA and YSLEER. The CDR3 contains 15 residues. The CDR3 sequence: CASSFGPGGTDTQYF.

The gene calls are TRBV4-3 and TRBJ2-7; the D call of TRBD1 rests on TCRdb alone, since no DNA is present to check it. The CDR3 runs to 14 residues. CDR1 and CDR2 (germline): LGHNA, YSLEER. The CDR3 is CASSQDSRAYEQYF.

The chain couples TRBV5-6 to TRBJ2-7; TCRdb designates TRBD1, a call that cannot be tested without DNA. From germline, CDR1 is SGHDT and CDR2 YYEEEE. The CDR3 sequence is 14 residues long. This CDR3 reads CASSRSGSPYEQYF.

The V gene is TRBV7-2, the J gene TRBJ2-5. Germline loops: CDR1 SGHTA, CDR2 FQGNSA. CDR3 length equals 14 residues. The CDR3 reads CASSSASFRETQYF.

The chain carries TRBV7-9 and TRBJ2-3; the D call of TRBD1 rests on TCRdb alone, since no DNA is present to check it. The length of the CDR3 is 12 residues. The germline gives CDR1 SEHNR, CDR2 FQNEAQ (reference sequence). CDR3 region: CASSPPGAPQYF.

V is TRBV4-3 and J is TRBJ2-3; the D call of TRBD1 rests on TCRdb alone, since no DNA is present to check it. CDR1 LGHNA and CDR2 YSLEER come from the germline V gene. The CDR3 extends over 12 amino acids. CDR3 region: CASSHQQGTQYF.

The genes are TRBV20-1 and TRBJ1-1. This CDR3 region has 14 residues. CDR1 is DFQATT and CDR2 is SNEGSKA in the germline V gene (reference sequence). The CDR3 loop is CSARDPRRATEAFF.

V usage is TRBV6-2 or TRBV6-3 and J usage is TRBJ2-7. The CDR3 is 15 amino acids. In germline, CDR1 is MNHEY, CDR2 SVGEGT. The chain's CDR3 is CASSYERVSSYEQYF.

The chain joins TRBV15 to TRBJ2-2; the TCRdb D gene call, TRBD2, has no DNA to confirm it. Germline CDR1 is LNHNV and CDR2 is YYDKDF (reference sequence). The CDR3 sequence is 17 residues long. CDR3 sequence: CATSNPFGEANTGELFF.

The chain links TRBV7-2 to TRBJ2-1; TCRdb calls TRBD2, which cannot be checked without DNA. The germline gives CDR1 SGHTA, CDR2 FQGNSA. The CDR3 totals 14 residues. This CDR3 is CASSPGTSGGKKFF.